Below are 27 T cell receptor beta chains sequenced from a single sample in a study of blood T cell repertoires in COVID-19 (dated by TCRdb to the early 2020s). The method was the immunoSEQ multiplex PCR assay. TCRdb re-hosts the immuneACCESS table, in-frame sequences only. Its copies lack some clones; in the studies checked, an unresolved V gene accounts for under half of them, and the cause for the rest is not known. Across this sample there are 150,000 to 200,000 clones, with around four fifths seen only once. The ten largest make up approximately 15% of the sample. Sequenced input: PBMCs or T cells enriched from blood (not recorded which). These TCRs come from a woman aged 50 to 60 who had recovered from COVID-19.

V gene TRBV7-2 combines with J gene TRBJ2-1; 8 bases match TRBD2. Germline V gene data show CDR1 as SGHTA and CDR2 as FQGNSA. Trimming took 1 base from V and 8 from J; bases not matched to a gene: 7. The CDR3 has 15 amino acids. CDR3 bases: TGTGCCAGCAGCTTAGACGGGAGGGGGTCGGATGAGCAGTTCTTC. Amino acids: CASSLDGRGSDEQFF.

A few counts support this clone. The gene calls are TRBV5-1 and TRBJ2-7; possibly TRBD1 for D (5 bases). The CDR3 sequence is 17 residues long. Germline lookup yields CDR1 SGHRS and CDR2 YFSETQ. The V end was cut by 0 bases, the J end by 8 bases, with 24 bases between. CDR3 DNA: TGCGCCAGCAGCTTGGCCCAGGGCAGGCCCGATACTGTGAAGCAGTACTTC. This translates into CASSLAQGRPDTVKQYF.

This clone was recorded a few times. This chain joins TRBV6-5 and TRBJ2-5; 10 bases line up with TRBD2. The CDR3 sequence is 14 residues long. V shed 5 bases and J 5 bases; nucleotides not matched to a gene: 5. CDR1 is MNHEY and CDR2 is SVGAGI in the germline V gene. The DNA for the CDR3 is TGTGCCAGCAGTCGGGGACTAGCGTACGAGACCCAGTACTTC. Its translation is CASSRGLAYETQYF.

CDR3 nucleotide sequence: TGTGCCAGCAGCCCGTTAGCGGGAGCGGTCACAGATACGCAGTATTTT. It yields the protein CASSPLAGAVTDTQYF. The chain couples TRBV3-1 (or the pseudogene TRBV3-2) to TRBJ2-3; 9 nucleotides agree with TRBD2. The germline V gene has CDR1 LGHDT and CDR2 YNNKEL (reference sequence). The CDR3 consists of 16 residues. V was pared by 4 bases and J by 2 bases, with 7 bases of the junction left unmatched.

The sample holds one count of this clone. This chain joins TRBV7-3 and TRBJ2-1; D gene uncertain. CDR3 size: 13 residues. Germline V lookup: CDR1 SGHTA, CDR2 FQGTGA. Trimming pared 5 bases from V and 10 bases from J, leaving 15 bases between. CDR3 bases: TGTGCCAGCAGCACTAAAACCCAGAAGGAGCAGTTCTTC. It codes for CASSTKTQKEQFF.

This clone appeared once. This chain links TRBV28 with TRBJ1-2; D gene ambiguous. With 4 bases removed from V and 1 base from J, the gap between germline ends came to 4 bases. Germline V lookup: CDR1 MDHEN, CDR2 SYDVKM. This CDR3 has 12 amino acids. CDR3: CASSSNNYGYTF. Here the CDR3 DNA reads TGTGCCAGCAGTTCAAATAACTATGGCTACACCTTC.

The chain has TRBV18 and TRBJ2-3, with 7 positions matching TRBD2. CDR3 length equals 16 residues. The ends lost 3 bases at V and 0 bases at J; junction bases unmatched: 6. In germline, CDR1 is KGHSH, CDR2 LQKENI. The CDR3, as DNA: TGTGCCAGCTCACCGTCGACTAGCAGGAGCACAGATACGCAGTATTTT. Residues: CASSPSTSRSTDTQYF.

The chain recombines TRBV5-4 with TRBJ2-7; 7 nucleotides align to TRBD1. CDR1 is SGHNT, CDR2 YYREEE, per germline (reference sequence). The CDR3 is made up of 14 amino acids. The junction had 9 bases not matched to a gene; V was cut back by 7 bases and J by 2 bases. The CDR3 region has the DNA TGTGCCAGCCCTTCAGGACAGGTAACCTACGAGCAGTACTTC. Translating gives CASPSGQVTYEQYF.

The V and J genes are TRBV7-9 and TRBJ1-5; D uncertain. The CDR3 totals 15 residues. Looked up from germline, CDR1 is SEHNR and CDR2 is FQNEAQ (reference sequence). V was trimmed by 5 bases and J by 7 bases, leaving 18 bases between them. The CDR3 sequence: CASSPLIGPGQPQHF. The CDR3 nucleotides read TGTGCCAGCAGCCCCCTTATAGGGCCGGGGCAGCCCCAGCATTTT.

The count of this clone is one. This rearrangement joins TRBV27 to TRBJ2-7; 8 nucleotides agree with TRBD1. There are 15 residues in the CDR3. Germline V lookup: CDR1 MNHEY, CDR2 SMNVEV (reference sequence). Germline trimming cut 2 bases from V and 6 bases from J; bases unmatched to any gene: 9. CDR3 nucleotides: TGTGCCAGCAGTTTACGGCAAGGACAGGGACGCGAGCAGTACTTC. Protein product: CASSLRQGQGREQYF.

The chain joins TRBV3-1 (or the pseudogene TRBV3-2) to TRBJ1-5; tentative D call: TRBD1 (5 bases). The CDR3 contains 14 residues. Germline values: CDR1 LGHDT, CDR2 YNNKEL (reference sequence). The V gene lost 4 bases and the J gene lost 4 bases, with 11 bases spanning the gap. The CDR3 protein is CASSLSGGNQPQHF. The DNA for the CDR3 is TGTGCCAGCAGCCTCAGCGGGGGAAATCAGCCCCAGCATTTT.

This clone was counted many times. A junction boundary mismatches the germline segment, possibly from a read error. CDR3 nucleotide sequence: TGTGCCAGCAGCCTCCGAGAACAGGGAGCCACACCCCCTTTC. Translating gives CASSLREQGATPPF. The rearrangement joins TRBV2 to TRBJ2-7; the D gene is possibly TRBD1 (6 bases). This CDR3 is built from 14 residues. Germline lookup yields CDR1 SNHLY and CDR2 FYNNEI.

The sample holds one count of this clone. The chain couples TRBV6-5 to TRBJ1-1; D not resolved. Per germline, CDR1 MNHEY and CDR2 SVGAGI. V shed 6 bases and J shed 8 bases, with 16 bases lying between them. CDR3 length: 13 amino acids. The chain's CDR3 is CASRTLAAGEAFF. CDR3 nucleotide sequence: TGTGCCAGCAGGACCCTAGCGGCAGGAGAAGCTTTCTTT.

Remarks on this clone: The same CDR3 is also encoded by other DNA sequences in this sample. The chain joins TRBV6-5 to TRBJ2-1, with 7 bases identical to TRBD1. The CDR3 has 13 residues. Germline-derived CDR1 and CDR2 are MNHEY and SVGAGI. V dropped 5 bases and J dropped 3; count of bases not matched to a gene: 1. The CDR3 DNA follows: TGTGCCAGCAGTCGGACAGGCTACAATGAGCAGTTCTTC. Translated: CASSRTGYNEQFF.

This chain joins TRBV5-1 and TRBJ2-7; the match to TRBD2 covers 13 bases. The junction had 11 bases not matched to a gene; V was cut back by 7 bases and J by 7 bases. Germline-derived CDR1 and CDR2 are SGHRS and YFSETQ. The CDR3 loop spans 15 amino acids. In nucleotides, the CDR3 is TGCGCCAGCGCAGGGACTAGCGGGACTTTCGGGGAGCAGTACTTC. Translated: CASAGTSGTFGEQYF.

The chain links TRBV30 to TRBJ2-5; 7 nucleotides line up with TRBD2. Germline assignment: CDR1 GTSNPN and CDR2 SVGIG (reference sequence). The CDR3 is 17 amino acids. J was trimmed by 1 base and V by 6 bases; bases with no gene match: 17. The CDR3 bases are TGTGCCTGCCTCCCCCAGCTAGCGGAGAGGCGCCAAGAGACCCAGTACTTC. Translated: CACLPQLAERRQETQYF. Full variable domain (outside the CDR3, taken from reference TRBV30 and TRBJ2-5): SQTIHQWPATLVQPVGSPLSLECTVEGTSNPNLYWYRQAAGRGLQLLFYSVGIGQISSEVPQNLSASRPQDRQFILSSKKLLLSDSGFYLCACLPQLAERRQETQYFGPGTRLLVL.

V gene TRBV5-5 combines with J gene TRBJ1-5; 8 positions match TRBD1. Germline loops: CDR1 SGHKS, CDR2 YYEKEE (reference sequence). Germline trimming cut 3 bases from V and 1 base from J; bases unmatched to any gene: 9. CDR3 size: 17 residues. The CDR3 protein is CASSSGQVLISNQPQHF. The CDR3 region has the DNA TGTGCCAGCAGCTCGGGACAGGTTCTGATCAGCAATCAGCCCCAGCATTTT.

Points on this clone: At one end the junction does not follow the germline gene, possibly because of a read error. This sequence joins TRBV15 and TRBJ1-5, with D possibly being TRBD1 (5 bases). The CDR3 runs to 13 residues. Germline V gives CDR1 LNHNV, CDR2 YYDKDF (reference sequence). The CDR3 DNA sequence: TGTGCCACCAGCAGAGATTCGCGGGACCTTAGGAGTTTT. Its translation: CATSRDSRDLRSF.

The chain couples TRBV29-1 to TRBJ1-2, with TRBD1 matching over 7 bases. Germline V lookup: CDR1 SQVTM, CDR2 ANQGSEA. The CDR3 is 13 amino acids. J was trimmed by 7 bases and V by 2 bases; bases with no gene match: 7. Here the CDR3 DNA reads TGCAGCGTTGAACGGAACAGGGGCCTTGGCTACACCTTC. It specifies CSVERNRGLGYTF.

The chain employs TRBV7-9 and TRBJ1-2, with D unclear. Trimming took 2 bases from V and 0 from J, leaving 7 bases between them. CDR3 length: 14 residues. Germline CDR1 is SEHNR and CDR2 is FQNEAQ (reference sequence). The chain's CDR3 is CASSLSQANYGYTF. CDR3 nucleotide sequence: TGTGCCAGCAGCTTAAGCCAGGCTAACTATGGCTACACCTTC.

The V call is TRBV3-1 (or the pseudogene TRBV3-2), the J call TRBJ1-1; 7 bases align to TRBD1. Germline V gives CDR1 LGHDT, CDR2 YNNKEL (reference sequence). This CDR3 has 16 amino acids. V lost 2 bases to trimming and J lost 1 base; unmatched junction nucleotides: 7. The CDR3 here is CASSQRQGTPNTEAFF. The CDR3 DNA follows: TGTGCCAGCAGCCAACGACAGGGCACCCCGAACACTGAAGCTTTCTTT.

The chain combines TRBV7-3 with TRBJ1-2; D perhaps matches TRBD1 (5 bases). Trimming cost V 1 base and J 7 bases, with 10 bases left between them. CDR1 is SGHTA, CDR2 FQGTGA, per germline. CDR3 size: 13 residues. CDR3 nucleotide sequence: TGTGCCAGCAGCTTAAATGGGGACTCTGGCTACACCTTC. Translated, it gives CASSLNGDSGYTF.

This chain joins TRBV20-1 and TRBJ2-7; TRBD2 matches at 7 bases. The CDR3 has 13 residues. Germline V gives CDR1 DFQATT, CDR2 SNEGSKA (reference sequence). V lost 7 bases and J lost 7; bases outside the gene matches: 13. Here the CDR3 reads CSGSEGGRREQYF. For the CDR3, the DNA is TGCAGTGGGAGTGAGGGAGGGAGGCGGGAGCAGTACTTC.

This sequence joins TRBV12-3 or TRBV12-4 and TRBJ2-1; possibly TRBD1 for D (6 bases). CDR3 length: 13 residues. V was cut by 1 base and J by 12 bases, with 13 bases left in between. As DNA, the CDR3 is TGTGCCAGCAGTTTAGATGGCAGGGGACGGCAGTTCTTC. It translates to CASSLDGRGRQFF.

This rearrangement joins TRBV10-3 to TRBJ2-1; D possibly corresponds to TRBD2 (6 bases). The CDR3 loop spans 15 amino acids. With 10 bases removed from V and 4 bases from J, the gap between germline ends came to 20 bases. Germline CDR1 is ENHRY and CDR2 is SYGVKD. The CDR3 DNA sequence: TGTGCCAGTGGTACTATTAAGGCGGGGTACAATGAGCAGTTCTTC. Its protein product is CASGTIKAGYNEQFF.

The rearrangement joins TRBV10-3 to TRBJ2-2, with 15 bases matching TRBD2. The CDR3 extends over 16 amino acids. In germline, CDR1 is ENHRY, CDR2 SYGVKD. The junction had 8 bases not matched to a gene; V was cut back by 7 bases and J by 8 bases. The CDR3 spells CAINLGLAGGGGELFF. Here the CDR3 DNA reads TGTGCCATCAATTTGGGACTAGCGGGAGGAGGTGGGGAGCTGTTTTTT.

This clone has just a few counts. The rearrangement uses TRBV2 and TRBJ2-7; 11 bases map to TRBD1. The CDR3 has 13 amino acids. Germline V gene sequence: CDR1 SNHLY, CDR2 FYNNEI. V shed 7 bases, J shed 2 bases, and the junction held 1 base outside the gene matches. The CDR3 nucleotides are TGTGCCAGCACGGGACAGGGGGCCTACGAGCAGTACTTC. This gives the protein CASTGQGAYEQYF. The whole variable domain, filled in from reference TRBV2 and TRBJ2-7, reads EPEVTQTPSHQVTQMGQEVILRCVPISNHLYFYWYRQILGQKVEFLVSFYNNEISEKSEIFDDQFSVERPDGSNFTLKIRSTKLEDSAMYFCASTGQGAYEQYFGPGTRLTVT.